This T cell receptor beta chain derives from a study of blood T cells in healthy people across ages. The study's findings and limits: Unsorted PBMC material precluded a definitive naive versus antigen-experienced comparison.

The germline CDR1 and CDR2 sequences are SGHDN and FVKESK. After removal of 4 bases from V and 6 bases from J, the junction contained 8 bases not matched to a gene. The CDR3 is 15 amino acids. Per-sample yields of isolated PBMCs were at least 7 million. Primers used in a second PCR of about 6 to 11 cycles were a sample-barcoded 5' primer and a J-beta primer mix. MiXCR, run by TCRdb on the 5' RACE reads, gives a single entry per CDR3 protein. The sample includes just over 800,000 distinct CDR3 sequences, around two thirds of them seen just once. Comments on this clonotype: Its target is unknown.

The J gene is TRBJ1-2, the V gene TRBV14; 10 bases map to TRBD1. The material sequenced was blood. The receptor was isolated from a man between 25 and 39 years old in good health. CDR3 in DNA: TGTGCCAGCAGCCTACGGACAGGGGGTAATAATGGCTACACCTTC. Encoded protein: CASSLRTGGNNGYTF. Variable domain in full (rest from reference TRBV14 and TRBJ1-2): EAGVTQFPSHSVIEKGQTVTLRCDPISGHDNLYWYRRVMGKEIKFLLHFVKESKQDESGMPNNRFLAERTGGTYSTLKVQPAELEDSGVYFCASSLRTGGNNGYTFGSGTRLTVV.